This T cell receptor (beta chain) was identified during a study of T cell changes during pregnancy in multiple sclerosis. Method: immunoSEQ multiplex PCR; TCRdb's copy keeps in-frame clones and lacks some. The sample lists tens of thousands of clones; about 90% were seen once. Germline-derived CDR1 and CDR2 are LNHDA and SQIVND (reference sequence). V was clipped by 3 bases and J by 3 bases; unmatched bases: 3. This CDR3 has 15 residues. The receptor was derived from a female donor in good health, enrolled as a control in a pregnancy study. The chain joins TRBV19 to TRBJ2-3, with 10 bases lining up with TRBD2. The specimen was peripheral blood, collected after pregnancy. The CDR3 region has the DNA TGTGCCAGTAGTATTAGCGGGGGGCCTACAGATACGCAGTATTTT. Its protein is CASSISGGPTDTQYF.